The 10 T cell receptor beta chains reported below all come from one sample, sequenced in a study of cytomegalovirus exposure and HLA in healthy donors (dated by TCRdb to about 2017). The library came from the immunoSEQ multiplex PCR assay. For the multiplex PCR, a mixture combining 60 forward primers for TCR Vbeta segments and 13 reverse primers for TCR Jbeta segments was used. TCRdb holds this immuneACCESS table with in-frame rearrangements only. Some clones are missing; in checked studies, unresolved V genes explain under half, and the rest has no known cause. Recorded for this sample are under 200,000 clones; roughly 80% of them occurred a single time. Of the sample, approximately 0.8% falls within the top ten clones. Sequenced input: PBMCs. The source of these receptors is a woman younger than 35 in good health and CMV-seronegative.

This clone was observed a single time. For the CDR3, the DNA is TGTGCCAGTAGCCGAGACCCGCGGACCGGGACAGGGCAGTACGAGCAGTACTTC. Translation: CASSRDPRTGTGQYEQYF. The chain joins TRBV19 to TRBJ2-7; 9 nucleotides match TRBD1. V shed 6 bases, J shed 4 bases, and the junction held 19 bases outside the gene matches. CDR1 LNHDA and CDR2 SQIVND come from the germline V gene (reference sequence). This CDR3 region has 18 residues. The variable domain in full, completed from reference TRBV19 and TRBJ2-7, reads DGGITQSPKYLFRKEGQNVTLSCEQNLNHDAMYWYRQDPGQGLRLIYYSQIVNDFQKGDIAEGYSVSREKKESFPLTVTSAQKNPTAFYLCASSRDPRTGTGQYEQYFGPGTRLTVT.

The rearrangement joins TRBV18 to TRBJ1-1; no definite D call. There are 14 residues in the CDR3. V lost 3 bases to trimming and J lost 1 base, with 9 bases between them. The germline V gene encodes CDR1 KGHSH and CDR2 LQKENI. The CDR3 DNA reads TGTGCCAGCTCACCGGCCCGTCAGAACACTGAAGCTTTCTTT. Amino acids: CASSPARQNTEAFF. The whole variable domain, filled in from reference TRBV18 and TRBJ1-1, reads NAGVMQNPRHLVRRRGQEARLRCSPMKGHSHVYWYRQLPEEGLKFMVYLQKENIIDESGMPKERFSAEFPKEGPSILRIQQVVRGDSAAYFCASSPARQNTEAFFGQGTRLTVV.

The V gene is TRBV29-1, the J gene TRBJ2-1, with 10 positions matching TRBD2. Per the germline V gene, CDR1 is SQVTM and CDR2 is ANQGSEA. The CDR3 runs 16 residues. The J segment lost 4 bases and the V segment lost 3 bases, leaving 9 bases of the junction unmatched. As DNA, the CDR3 is TGCAGCGTTGATGGGCTGCGGACTAGCGGATACAATGAGCAGTTCTTC. It codes for CSVDGLRTSGYNEQFF.

V is TRBV23-1 and J is TRBJ1-2, with a tentative D call TRBD1 (6 bases). TRBV23-1 is an ORF, with its function uncertain. CDR3 size: 12 residues. Trimming took off 9 bases at V and 2 bases at J, with 10 bases between the two ends. CDR3 in DNA: TGCGCCAGTAGGGGGGGCAACTATGGCTACACCTTC. Encoded protein: CASRGGNYGYTF.

The chain recombines TRBV5-6 with TRBJ2-7; TRBD2 agrees at 10 bases. There are 16 residues in the CDR3. The germline V gene has CDR1 SGHDT and CDR2 YYEEEE. V lost 4 bases and J lost 3; bases outside the gene matches: 10. The CDR3 loop is CASSLPGTSAYYEQYF. CDR3 bases: TGTGCCAGCAGCCTACCCGGGACTAGCGCCTACTACGAGCAGTACTTC. Full variable domain (remainder filled in from reference TRBV5-6 and TRBJ2-7): DAGVTQSPTHLIKTRGQQVTLRCSPKSGHDTVSWYQQALGQGPQFIFQYYEEEERQRGNFPDRFSGHQFPNYSSELNVNALLLGDSALYLCASSLPGTSAYYEQYFGPGTRLTVT.

The gene calls are TRBV18 and TRBJ2-7; TRBD1 matches at 10 bases. Per the germline V gene, CDR1 is KGHSH and CDR2 is LQKENI. J lost 3 bases, V lost 4 bases, and 0 bases had no gene match. The CDR3 totals 13 residues. CDR3 residues: CASSRDRGYEQYF. CDR3 bases: TGTGCCAGCTCACGGGACAGGGGCTACGAGCAGTACTTC. The entire variable domain, with the rest obtained from reference TRBV18 and TRBJ2-7, is as follows: NAGVMQNPRHLVRRRGQEARLRCSPMKGHSHVYWYRQLPEEGLKFMVYLQKENIIDESGMPKERFSAEFPKEGPSILRIQQVVRGDSAAYFCASSRDRGYEQYFGPGTRLTVT.

V usage is TRBV18 and J usage is TRBJ2-1; 7 positions agree with TRBD1. CDR3 size: 13 residues. Trimming took 2 bases from V and 7 from J; bases not matched to a gene: 2. CDR1 and CDR2 (germline): KGHSH, LQKENI. CDR3 in amino acids: CASSPRGRNEQFF. CDR3 DNA sequence: TGTGCCAGCTCACCAAGGGGGCGGAATGAGCAGTTCTTC.

This clone has more than one count but fewer than ten. This sample includes further DNA sequences coding for the same CDR3. The gene calls are TRBV28 and TRBJ2-7; D ambiguous. Trimming took off 6 bases at V and 3 bases at J, with 3 bases between the two ends. The V gene's germline CDR1 is MDHEN and CDR2 SYDVKM. The CDR3 sequence is 10 residues long. The CDR3 DNA sequence: TGTGCCAGCAGCCGCTACGAGCAGTACTTC. Translated: CASSRYEQYF.

The chain has TRBV11-2 and TRBJ1-1; D unresolved. With 1 base removed from V and 7 bases from J, the gap between germline ends came to 13 bases. Germline CDR1 is SGHAT and CDR2 is FQNNGV. The CDR3 has 14 residues. The CDR3 protein is CASSLVTDSDEAFF. The CDR3 region has the DNA TGTGCCAGCAGCTTAGTGACGGATAGCGATGAAGCTTTCTTT.

This chain joins TRBV2 and TRBJ2-1; 7 bases fit TRBD1. Unmatched junction bases numbered 14, after V lost 10 bases and J lost 8 bases. The length of the CDR3 is 14 residues. Germline V gives CDR1 SNHLY, CDR2 FYNNEI. CDR3 protein: CATLTGFSIDEQFF. The CDR3 region has the DNA TGTGCCACCCTGACAGGGTTCAGTATCGATGAGCAGTTCTTC.